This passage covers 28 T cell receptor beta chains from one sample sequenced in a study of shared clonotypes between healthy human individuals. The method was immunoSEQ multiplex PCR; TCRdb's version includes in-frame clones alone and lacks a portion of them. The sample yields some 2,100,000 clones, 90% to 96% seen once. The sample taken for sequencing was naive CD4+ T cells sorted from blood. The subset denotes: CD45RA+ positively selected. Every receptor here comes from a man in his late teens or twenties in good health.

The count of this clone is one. This CDR3 is CASSPDRTTEAFF. CDR3 DNA sequence: TGTGCCAGCAGCCCGGACAGGACAACTGAAGCTTTCTTT. This chain links TRBV7-3 with TRBJ1-1; the match to TRBD1 covers 7 bases. The V gene end was trimmed by 5 bases and the J gene end by 5 bases; junction bases not matched to a gene: 5. Germline assignment: CDR1 SGHTA and CDR2 FQGTGA. The CDR3 runs 13 residues.

CDR3: CASSRTSGGKNIQYF. CDR3 sequence (DNA): TGCGCCAGCAGCCGGACTAGCGGGGGCAAAAACATTCAGTACTTC. The V call is TRBV5-1, the J call TRBJ2-4; 13 bases map to TRBD2. The germline V gene encodes CDR1 SGHRS and CDR2 YFSETQ. The CDR3 consists of 15 residues. J lost 3 bases, V lost 4 bases, and 1 base had no gene match.

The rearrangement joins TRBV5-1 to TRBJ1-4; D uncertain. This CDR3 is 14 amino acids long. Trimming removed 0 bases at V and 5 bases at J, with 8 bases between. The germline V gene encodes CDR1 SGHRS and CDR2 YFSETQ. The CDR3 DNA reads TGCGCCAGCAGCTTGGGCAGACACAATGAAAAACTGTTTTTT. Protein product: CASSLGRHNEKLFF.

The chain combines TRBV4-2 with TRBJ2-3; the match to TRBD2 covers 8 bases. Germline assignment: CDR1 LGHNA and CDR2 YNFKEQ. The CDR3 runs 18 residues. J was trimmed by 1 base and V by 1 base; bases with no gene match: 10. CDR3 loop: CASSQARGSGGRTDTQYF. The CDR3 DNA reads TGTGCCAGCAGCCAAGCAAGGGGGAGCGGGGGTCGCACAGATACGCAGTATTTT.

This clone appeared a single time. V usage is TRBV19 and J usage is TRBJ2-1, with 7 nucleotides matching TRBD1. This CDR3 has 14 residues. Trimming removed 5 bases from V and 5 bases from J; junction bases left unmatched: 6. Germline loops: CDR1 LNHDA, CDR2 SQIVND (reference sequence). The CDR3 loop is CASSSPGQNNEQFF. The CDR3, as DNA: TGTGCCAGTAGTTCACCGGGACAGAACAATGAGCAGTTCTTC.

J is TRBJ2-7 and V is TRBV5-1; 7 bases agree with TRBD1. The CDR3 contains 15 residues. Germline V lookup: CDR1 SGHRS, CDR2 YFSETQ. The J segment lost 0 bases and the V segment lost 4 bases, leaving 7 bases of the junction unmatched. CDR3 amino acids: CASSIDRVGSYEQYF. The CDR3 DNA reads TGCGCCAGCAGCATCGACAGGGTCGGCTCCTACGAGCAGTACTTC.

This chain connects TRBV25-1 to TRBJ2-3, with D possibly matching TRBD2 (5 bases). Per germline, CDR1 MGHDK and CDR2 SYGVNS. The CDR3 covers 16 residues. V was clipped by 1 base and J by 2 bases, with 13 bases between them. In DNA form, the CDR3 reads TGTGCCAGCAGTGAATTCCTAGGAGGTAACACAGATACGCAGTATTTT. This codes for CASSEFLGGNTDTQYF. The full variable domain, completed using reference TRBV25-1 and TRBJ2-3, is EADIYQTPRYLVIGTGKKITLECSQTMGHDKMYWYQQDPGMELHLIHYSYGVNSTEKGDLSSESTVSRIRTEHFPLTLESARPSHTSQYLCASSEFLGGNTDTQYFGPGTRLTVL.

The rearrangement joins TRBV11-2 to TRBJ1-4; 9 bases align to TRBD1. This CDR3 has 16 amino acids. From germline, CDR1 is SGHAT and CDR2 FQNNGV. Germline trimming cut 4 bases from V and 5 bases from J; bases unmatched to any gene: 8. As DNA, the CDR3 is TGTGCCAGCAGCTCCAGCGCGACAGGGGGAAATGAAAAACTGTTTTTT. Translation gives CASSSSATGGNEKLFF.

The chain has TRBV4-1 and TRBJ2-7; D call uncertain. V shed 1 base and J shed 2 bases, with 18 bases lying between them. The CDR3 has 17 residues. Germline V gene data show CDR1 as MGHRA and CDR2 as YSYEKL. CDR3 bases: TGCGCCAGCAGCCAAGGCTCGACCGGGCCTCTAACCTACGAGCAGTACTTC. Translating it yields CASSQGSTGPLTYEQYF.

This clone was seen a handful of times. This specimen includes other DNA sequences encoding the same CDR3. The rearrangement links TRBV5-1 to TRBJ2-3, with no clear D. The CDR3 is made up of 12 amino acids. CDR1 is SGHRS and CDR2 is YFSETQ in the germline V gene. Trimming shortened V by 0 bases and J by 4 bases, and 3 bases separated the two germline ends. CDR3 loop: CASSLEADTQYF. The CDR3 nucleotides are TGCGCCAGCAGCTTGGAGGCAGATACGCAGTATTTT.

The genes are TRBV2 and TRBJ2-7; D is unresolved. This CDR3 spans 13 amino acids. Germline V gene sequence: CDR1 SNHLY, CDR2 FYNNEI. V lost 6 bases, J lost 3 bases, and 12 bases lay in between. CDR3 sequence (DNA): TGTGCCAGCAGCCAAGGGTTTAGCTACGAGCAGTACTTC. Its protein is CASSQGFSYEQYF.

The DNA for the CDR3 is TGTGCCAGCAGCTCCAAGAGCGGGAGAGGAGCGGATACGCAGTATTTT. It is translated as CASSSKSGRGADTQYF. The chain employs TRBV7-2 and TRBJ2-3, with TRBD2 matching over 8 bases. This CDR3 region has 16 residues. The V and J ends lost 4 bases and 6 bases, in that order; junction bases with no gene match: 12. Germline CDR1 and CDR2: SGHTA and FQGNSA.

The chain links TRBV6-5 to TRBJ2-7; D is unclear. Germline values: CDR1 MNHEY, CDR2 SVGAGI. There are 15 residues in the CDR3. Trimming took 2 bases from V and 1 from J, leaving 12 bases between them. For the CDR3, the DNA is TGTGCCAGCAGTTACCCGGTGTTACAGTCCTACGAGCAGTACTTC. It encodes CASSYPVLQSYEQYF.

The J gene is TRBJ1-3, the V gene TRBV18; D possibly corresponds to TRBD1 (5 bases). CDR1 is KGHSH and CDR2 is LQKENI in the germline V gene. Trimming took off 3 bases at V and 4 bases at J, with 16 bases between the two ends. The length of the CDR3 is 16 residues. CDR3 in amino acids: CASSPLPGTLGNTIYF. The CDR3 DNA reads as TGTGCCAGCTCACCTCTACCAGGGACTTTGGGAAACACCATATATTTT.

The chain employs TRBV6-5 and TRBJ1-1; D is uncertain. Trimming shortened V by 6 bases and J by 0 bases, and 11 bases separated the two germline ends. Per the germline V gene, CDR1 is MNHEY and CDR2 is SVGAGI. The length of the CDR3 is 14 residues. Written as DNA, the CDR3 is TGTGCCAGCAGGTTACGGAATTTGAACACTGAAGCTTTCTTT. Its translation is CASRLRNLNTEAFF.

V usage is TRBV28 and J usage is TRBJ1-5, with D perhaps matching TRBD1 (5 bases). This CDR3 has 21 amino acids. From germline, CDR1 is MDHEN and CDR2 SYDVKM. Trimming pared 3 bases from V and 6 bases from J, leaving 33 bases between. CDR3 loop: CASSFSPGTLEAREIGQPQHF. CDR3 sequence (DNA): TGTGCCAGCAGTTTTTCTCCCGGGACCCTAGAAGCCAGAGAGATTGGTCAGCCCCAGCATTTT.

The CDR3 DNA is TGTGCCAGCAGCCAGACCGGGACATCTTACAATGAGCAGTTCTTC. Translating it yields CASSQTGTSYNEQFF. The chain employs TRBV28 and TRBJ2-1; perhaps TRBD1 as D (6 bases). The germline V and J ends were trimmed by 6 bases and 4 bases, with 16 bases remaining between them. Germline V gene sequence: CDR1 MDHEN, CDR2 SYDVKM. There are 15 residues in the CDR3.

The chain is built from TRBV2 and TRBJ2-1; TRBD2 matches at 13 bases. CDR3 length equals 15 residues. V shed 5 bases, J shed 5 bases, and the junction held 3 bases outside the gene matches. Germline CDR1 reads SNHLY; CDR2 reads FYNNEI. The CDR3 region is CASSTSGGANNEQFF. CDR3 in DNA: TGTGCCAGCAGTACTAGCGGGGGGGCGAACAATGAGCAGTTCTTC.

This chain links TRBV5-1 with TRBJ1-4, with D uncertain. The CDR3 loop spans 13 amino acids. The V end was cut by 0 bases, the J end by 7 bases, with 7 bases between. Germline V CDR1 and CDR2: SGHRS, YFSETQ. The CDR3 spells CASSLEGSEKLFF. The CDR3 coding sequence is TGCGCCAGCAGCTTGGAAGGATCTGAAAAACTGTTTTTT.

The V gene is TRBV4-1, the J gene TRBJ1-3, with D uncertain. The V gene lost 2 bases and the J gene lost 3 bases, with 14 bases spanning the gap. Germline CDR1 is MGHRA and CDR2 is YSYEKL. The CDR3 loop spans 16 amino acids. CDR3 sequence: CASSQFPQTDGNTIYF. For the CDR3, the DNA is TGCGCCAGCAGCCAATTCCCTCAGACGGATGGAAACACCATATATTTT.

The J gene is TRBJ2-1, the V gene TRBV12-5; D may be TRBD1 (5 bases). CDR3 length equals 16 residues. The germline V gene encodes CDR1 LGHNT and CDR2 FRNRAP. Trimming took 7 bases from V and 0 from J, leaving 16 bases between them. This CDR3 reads CASAVIQVSSYNEQFF. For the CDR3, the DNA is TGTGCTAGTGCGGTCATACAGGTGAGCTCCTACAATGAGCAGTTCTTC.

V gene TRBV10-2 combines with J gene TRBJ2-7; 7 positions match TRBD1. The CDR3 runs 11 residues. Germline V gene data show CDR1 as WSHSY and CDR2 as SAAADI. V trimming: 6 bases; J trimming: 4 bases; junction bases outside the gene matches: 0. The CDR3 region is CASSRGYEQYF. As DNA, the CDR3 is TGCGCCAGCAGCAGGGGGTACGAGCAGTACTTC.

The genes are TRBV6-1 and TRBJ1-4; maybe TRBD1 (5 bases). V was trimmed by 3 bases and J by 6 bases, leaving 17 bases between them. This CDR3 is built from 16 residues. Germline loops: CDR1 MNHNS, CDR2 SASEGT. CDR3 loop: CASSESGAAGHEKLFF. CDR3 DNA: TGTGCCAGCAGTGAGTCTGGGGCTGCTGGTCATGAAAAACTGTTTTTT.

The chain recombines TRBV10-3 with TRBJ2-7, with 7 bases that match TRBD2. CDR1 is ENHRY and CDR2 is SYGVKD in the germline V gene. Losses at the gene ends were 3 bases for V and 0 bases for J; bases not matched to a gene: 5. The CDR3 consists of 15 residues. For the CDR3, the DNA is TGTGCCATCAGTGACCGGGGCGGGGGCTCCTACGAGCAGTACTTC. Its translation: CAISDRGGGSYEQYF.

For the CDR3, the DNA is TGTGCCAGTAGTAGGGGGCGGGACAGGGGACCCAATGAGCAGTTCTTC. Translating it yields CASSRGRDRGPNEQFF. The V call is TRBV19, the J call TRBJ2-1; 10 nucleotides line up with TRBD1. CDR1 is LNHDA, CDR2 SQIVND, per germline (reference sequence). This CDR3 has 16 amino acids. The V segment lost 4 bases and the J segment 6 bases; nucleotides outside the gene matches: 9.

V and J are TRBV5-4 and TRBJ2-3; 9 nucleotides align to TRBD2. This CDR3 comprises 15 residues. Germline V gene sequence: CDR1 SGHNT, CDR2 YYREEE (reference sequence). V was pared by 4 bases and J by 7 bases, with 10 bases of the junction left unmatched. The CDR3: CASSAGSAGGNTQYF. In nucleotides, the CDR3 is TGTGCCAGCAGCGCCGGAAGCGCGGGGGGGAATACGCAGTATTTT.

DNA for the CDR3: TGTGCCAGCAGTCGAGGACAGGTGGCTGGAAACACCATATATTTT. It codes for CASSRGQVAGNTIYF. The chain uses TRBV2 and TRBJ1-3, with 7 positions matching TRBD1. The CDR3 totals 15 residues. After removal of 5 bases from V and 2 bases from J, the junction contained 6 bases not matched to a gene. CDR1 SNHLY and CDR2 FYNNEI come from the germline V gene. The full variable domain, completed using reference TRBV2 and TRBJ1-3, is EPEVTQTPSHQVTQMGQEVILRCVPISNHLYFYWYRQILGQKVEFLVSFYNNEISEKSEIFDDQFSVERPDGSNFTLKIRSTKLEDSAMYFCASSRGQVAGNTIYFGEGSWLTVV.

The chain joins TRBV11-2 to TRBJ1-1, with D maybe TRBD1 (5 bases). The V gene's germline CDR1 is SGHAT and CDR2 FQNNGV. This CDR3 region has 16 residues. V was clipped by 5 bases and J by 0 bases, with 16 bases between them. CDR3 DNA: TGTGCCAGCAGCGCGAATCCGGGGGTTATGAACACTGAAGCTTTCTTT. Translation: CASSANPGVMNTEAFF.